These 7 T cell receptor beta chains came from one sample sequenced in a study of T cell changes during pregnancy in multiple sclerosis. TCRdb's copy holds only in-frame clones and misses some; the assay was immunoSEQ multiplex PCR. The sample records some 49,000 clones, roughly 93% being singletons. The specimen comprised CD4+ T cells from peripheral blood mononuclear cells, sampled in the second trimester of pregnancy. Receptors originate from a female donor in good health, enrolled as a control in a pregnancy study.

This clone was found once. The rearrangement links TRBV30 to TRBJ1-2; 9 nucleotides agree with TRBD1. Trimming cost V 1 base and J 4 bases; bases outside gene matches: 7. The CDR3 is 15 amino acids. The germline V gene encodes CDR1 GTSNPN and CDR2 SVGIG (reference sequence). In DNA form, the CDR3 reads TGTGCCTGGAGTGAGAATGTGGGACAGGGCTATGGCTACACCTTC. Translating it yields CAWSENVGQGYGYTF.

The chain couples TRBV19 to TRBJ1-5, with TRBD1 matching 10 bases. V gave up 5 bases and J gave up 7 bases; unmatched junction bases: 8. There are 15 residues in the CDR3. The germline CDR1 and CDR2 sequences are LNHDA and SQIVND (reference sequence). The CDR3 region is CASSVRQGAGQPQHF. The DNA for the CDR3 is TGTGCCAGTAGTGTACGACAGGGGGCCGGACAGCCCCAGCATTTT.

This sequence joins TRBV30 and TRBJ1-5, with 11 bases that match TRBD1. This CDR3 spans 14 amino acids. Germline-derived CDR1 and CDR2 are GTSNPN and SVGIG (reference sequence). The ends lost 2 bases at V and 7 bases at J; junction bases unmatched: 4. DNA of the CDR3: TGTGCCTGGAGTAGGACAGGGGGCGGACAGCCCCAGCATTTT. The encoded protein is CAWSRTGGGQPQHF.

J is TRBJ2-3 and V is TRBV9, with D unresolved. This CDR3 contains 15 residues. Trimming removed 4 bases from V and 4 bases from J, with 16 bases in between. Per the germline V gene, CDR1 is SGDLS and CDR2 is YYNGEE. CDR3 sequence reads: CASSLRVFESDTQYF. The CDR3, as DNA: TGTGCCAGCAGCCTCCGGGTGTTTGAGTCAGATACGCAGTATTTT.

The chain recombines TRBV7-9 with TRBJ2-7; D not certain. Trimming took 2 bases from V and 0 from J, leaving 14 bases between them. The V gene's germline CDR1 is SEHNR and CDR2 FQNEAQ (reference sequence). This CDR3 has 16 amino acids. The CDR3 reads CASSLRSALSSYEQYF. In DNA form, the CDR3 reads TGTGCCAGCAGCTTACGCTCTGCCCTAAGCTCCTACGAGCAGTACTTC.

This clone showed up just once. This rearrangement joins TRBV7-6 to TRBJ2-5; 7 bases align to TRBD1. This CDR3 is 16 amino acids long. Trimming took 5 bases from V and 0 from J; bases not matched to a gene: 9. Germline assignment: CDR1 SGHVS and CDR2 FNYEAQ. CDR3 nucleotides: TGTGCCAGCAGCCCGACCGGGACAGCGTACCAAGAGACCCAGTACTTC. Translation gives CASSPTGTAYQETQYF. The variable domain in full, with the rest retrieved from reference TRBV7-6 and TRBJ2-5, is GAGVSQSPRYKVTKRGQDVALRCDPISGHVSLYWYRQALGQGPEFLTYFNYEAQQDKSGLPNDRFSAERPEGSISTLTIQRTEQRDSAMYRCASSPTGTAYQETQYFGPGTRLLVL.

The rearrangement links TRBV5-4 to TRBJ1-3; possibly TRBD1 for D (6 bases). Germline CDR1 SGHNT, CDR2 YYREEE (reference sequence). V was shortened by 1 base and J by 3 bases, with 14 bases between the two germline ends. This CDR3 is 16 amino acids long. The CDR3 DNA sequence: TGTGCCAGCAGCTTGCCAGGGGATATCGGTGGAAACACCATATATTTT. It specifies CASSLPGDIGGNTIYF.